This T cell receptor beta chain was obtained from a study of T-cell memory formation after mild COVID-19. Regarding this clonotype: The antigen remains unidentified.

TCRdb recomputed calls from the 5' RACE reads with MiXCR, one row per CDR3 protein. The data show a few hundred thousand distinct CDR3 sequences, approximately 24% seen once. Broader study findings: Among clones contracting day 15 to 85, CD4/CD8 was balanced, whereas later expanders leaned CD4+.

This CDR3 has 18 residues. Deletions cut 3 bases from V and 5 bases from J, with 26 bases between. CDR1 is SGDLS, CDR2 YYNGEE, per germline. The receptor comes from an adult woman who had mild COVID-19 (a few samples of this study predate the infection). Cell type and time point are not known. The V call is TRBV9, the J call TRBJ2-5; the D call may be TRBD1 or TRBD2 (5 bases each). Sequencing input: PBMCs or a T cell subset sorted from them (not recorded which). CDR3 region: CASSGSWSGPSLLETQYF. The CDR3 DNA follows: TGTGCCAGCAGCGGAAGTTGGTCGGGACCAAGCTTGCTGGAGACCCAGTACTTC.